The 12 T cell receptor beta chains reported below all come from one sample, sequenced in a study of blood T cell repertoires in COVID-19. TCRdb keeps only in-frame clones here, not all; method: immunoSEQ multiplex PCR. The data show roughly 26,000 clones, 75% to 85% seen once. Sample: peripheral blood. The receptors shown here come from a human donor in a cohort sampled during active COVID-19.

The rearrangement uses TRBV21-1 and TRBJ2-7; the D call in the table, TRBD1, was not verified against the DNA. TRBV21-1 is described as a pseudogene. The length of the CDR3 is 18 residues. This CDR3 is CASSKGAGDVPNLYEQYF. For the CDR3, the DNA is TGTGCCAGCAGCAAGGGGGCAGGGGATGTACCTAACCTCTACGAGCAGTACTTC.

The chain joins TRBV7-2 to TRBJ2-1, with 8 bases fitting TRBD2. V lost 2 bases and J lost 5; bases outside the gene matches: 5. The germline gives CDR1 SGHTA, CDR2 FQGNSA. CDR3 size: 15 residues. As DNA, the CDR3 is TGTGCCAGCAGCTTAAAGACTAGCGCCCACAATGAGCAGTTCTTC. Amino acids: CASSLKTSAHNEQFF.

This clone has only one observation. The rearrangement joins TRBV30 to TRBJ1-3; D is ambiguous. The germline gives CDR1 GTSNPN, CDR2 SVGIG (reference sequence). There are 13 residues in the CDR3. The V and J ends lost 5 bases and 0 bases respectively, with 8 bases between them. CDR3 residues: CAWEQNSGNTIYF. The CDR3 DNA follows: TGTGCCTGGGAACAGAACTCTGGAAACACCATATATTTT.

The genes are TRBV9 and TRBJ2-1; 7 bases fit TRBD2. Germline trimming cut 4 bases from V and 8 bases from J; bases unmatched to any gene: 3. CDR3 size: 12 residues. CDR1 and CDR2 from the germline V gene are SGDLS and YYNGEE. The CDR3 region has the DNA TGTGCCAGCAGCCTTGGGGGGGATGAGCAGTTCTTC. Amino acids: CASSLGGDEQFF.

The chain couples TRBV11-2 to TRBJ2-1; D might be TRBD1 (5 bases). Germline V gene lookup returns CDR1 SGHAT and CDR2 FQNNGV. This CDR3 region has 14 residues. Trimming removed 5 bases from V and 12 bases from J, with 20 bases in between. The CDR3 bases are TGTGCCAGCAGCGAAGGTGTCGTACCTGGGGCGCAGTTCTTC. This gives the protein CASSEGVVPGAQFF.

This chain uses TRBV29-1 with TRBJ2-7; TRBD2 is a possible D gene (6 bases). This CDR3 is built from 15 residues. The V end lost 4 bases, the J end lost 3 bases, and 19 bases lay between the germline ends. Germline V gene lookup returns CDR1 SQVTM and CDR2 ANQGSEA. Here the CDR3 DNA reads TGCAGCGTTGCGGGTAAGGTTGGAGGGATCTACGAGCAGTACTTC. This encodes CSVAGKVGGIYEQYF.

The rearrangement links TRBV2 to TRBJ1-2; TRBD1 matches 12 bases. This CDR3 contains 18 residues. In germline, CDR1 is SNHLY, CDR2 FYNNEI. Losses at the gene ends were 7 bases for V and 4 bases for J; bases not matched to a gene: 16. In nucleotides, the CDR3 is TGTGCCAGCAATTCGCCGGGACAGGGGGCCTCGGAGCTCTATGGCTACACCTTC. It translates to CASNSPGQGASELYGYTF.

In its sample, this clone was seen a few times. The chain recombines TRBV7-9 with TRBJ1-6; TRBD1 agrees at 8 bases. The CDR3 contains 14 residues. In germline, CDR1 is SEHNR, CDR2 FQNEAQ (reference sequence). Unmatched junction bases numbered 8, after V lost 6 bases and J lost 10 bases. The CDR3 here is CASSQKTGESPLHF. For the CDR3, the DNA is TGTGCCAGCAGTCAAAAGACAGGGGAATCACCCCTCCACTTT.

As regards this clone: Other DNA sequences in the same sample also yield this CDR3. CDR3 protein: CASSPRTGDEKLFF. The CDR3 DNA follows: TGTGCCAGCTCACCCAGGACAGGAGATGAAAAACTGTTTTTT. V usage is TRBV18 and J usage is TRBJ1-4; TRBD1 agrees at 7 bases. This CDR3 has 14 amino acids. V shed 3 bases and J 6 bases; nucleotides not matched to a gene: 4. Germline V gives CDR1 KGHSH, CDR2 LQKENI.

V is TRBV27 and J is TRBJ1-5, with 11 bases aligning to TRBD1. The germline V gene encodes CDR1 MNHEY and CDR2 SMNVEV (reference sequence). Trimming removed 4 bases from V and 2 bases from J; junction bases left unmatched: 13. CDR3 length equals 19 residues. Here the CDR3 reads CASSWTGGAGRSRNQPQHF. In DNA form, the CDR3 reads TGTGCCAGCAGTTGGACAGGGGGCGCGGGGAGGTCCCGCAATCAGCCCCAGCATTTT.

The chain employs TRBV7-8 and TRBJ2-7; 8 bases agree with TRBD1. The CDR3 contains 12 residues. Germline V CDR1 and CDR2: SGHVS, FQNEAQ. The trim removed 7 bases at V and 5 bases at J, leaving 4 bases unmatched. The chain's CDR3 is CASTLQGDEQYF. The DNA for the CDR3 is TGTGCCAGCACCCTACAGGGGGACGAGCAGTACTTC.

V is TRBV6-5 and J is TRBJ2-1, with 8 bases aligning to TRBD2. The trim removed 8 bases at V and 2 bases at J, leaving 5 bases unmatched. This CDR3 spans 14 amino acids. CDR1 MNHEY and CDR2 SVGAGI come from the germline V gene. The DNA for the CDR3 is TGTGCCAGCGTTACTAGCGGAACCTACAATGAGCAGTTCTTC. Amino acid sequence: CASVTSGTYNEQFF.